This T cell receptor beta chain was identified during a study of Ad26.COV2.S vaccination and SARS-CoV-2 variants. Study-level points and caveats: From the TCR breadth and depth analyses, total T cell responses may have been underestimated. It was found that vaccine and placebo recipients had similar non-spike TCR breadth.

Sequencing was performed with immunoSEQ multiplex PCR; in TCRdb, only in-frame clones are kept and a portion is missing. Of 150,000 to 200,000 clones listed, around 90% are singletons. As for this clone: Antigen unknown.

CDR1 and CDR2 from the germline V gene are MGHRA and YSYEKL. This CDR3 has 13 amino acids. The V end was cut by 3 bases, the J end by 6 bases, with 9 bases between. The material was peripheral blood, obtained after recovery from COVID-19. This clonotype was obtained from a human donor who had recovered from COVID-19. The chain uses TRBV4-1 and TRBJ1-5; D gene unclear. CDR3 in amino acids: CASSQSPFQPQHF. Here the CDR3 DNA reads TGCGCCAGCAGCCAGAGCCCATTTCAGCCCCAGCATTTT.